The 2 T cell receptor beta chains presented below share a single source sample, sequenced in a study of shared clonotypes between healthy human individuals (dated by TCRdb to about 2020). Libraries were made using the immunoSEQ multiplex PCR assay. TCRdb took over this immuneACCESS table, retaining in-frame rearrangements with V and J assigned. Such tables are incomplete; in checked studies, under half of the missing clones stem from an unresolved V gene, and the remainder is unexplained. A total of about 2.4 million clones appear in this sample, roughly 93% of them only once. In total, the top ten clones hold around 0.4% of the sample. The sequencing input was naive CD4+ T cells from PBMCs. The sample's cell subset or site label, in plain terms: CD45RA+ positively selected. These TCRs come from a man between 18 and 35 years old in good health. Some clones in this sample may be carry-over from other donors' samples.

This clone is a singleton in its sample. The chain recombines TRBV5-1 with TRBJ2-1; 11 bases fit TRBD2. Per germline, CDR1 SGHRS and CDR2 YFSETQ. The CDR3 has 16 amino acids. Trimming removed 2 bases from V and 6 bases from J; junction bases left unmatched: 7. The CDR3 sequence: CASSFIAGGPGNEQFF. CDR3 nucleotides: TGCGCCAGCAGCTTTATAGCGGGAGGGCCGGGCAATGAGCAGTTCTTC.

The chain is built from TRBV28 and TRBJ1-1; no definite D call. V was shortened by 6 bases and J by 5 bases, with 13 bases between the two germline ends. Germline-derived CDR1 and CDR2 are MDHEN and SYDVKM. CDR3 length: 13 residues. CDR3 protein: CASSQYIGTEAFF. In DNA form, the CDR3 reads TGTGCCAGCAGCCAGTACATTGGTACTGAAGCTTTCTTT.